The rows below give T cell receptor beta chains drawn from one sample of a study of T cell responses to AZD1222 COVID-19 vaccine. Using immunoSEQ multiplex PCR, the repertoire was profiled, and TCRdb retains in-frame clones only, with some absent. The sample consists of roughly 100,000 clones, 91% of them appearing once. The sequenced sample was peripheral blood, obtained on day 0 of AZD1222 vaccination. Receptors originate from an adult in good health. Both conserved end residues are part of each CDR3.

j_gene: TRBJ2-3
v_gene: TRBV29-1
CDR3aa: CSVTGAEAIDTQYF

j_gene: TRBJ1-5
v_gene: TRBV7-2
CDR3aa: CASSLGQHQPQHF

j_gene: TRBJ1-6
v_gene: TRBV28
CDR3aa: CASSLVGTDNSPLHF

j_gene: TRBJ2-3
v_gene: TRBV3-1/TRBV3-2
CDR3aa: CASSPFAGPDTQYF

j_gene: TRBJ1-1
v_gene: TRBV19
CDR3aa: CASSPLGTEAFF

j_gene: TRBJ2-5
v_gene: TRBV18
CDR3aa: CASSPGLKQETQYF

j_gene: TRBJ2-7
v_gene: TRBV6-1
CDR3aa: CASSERDRGPYEQYF

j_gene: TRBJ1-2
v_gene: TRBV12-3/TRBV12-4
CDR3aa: CASSLDRYYGYTF

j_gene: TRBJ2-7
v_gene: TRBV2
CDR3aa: CASSRDRGSYEQYF

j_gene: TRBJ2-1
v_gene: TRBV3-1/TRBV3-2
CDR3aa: CASSYGRGEQFF

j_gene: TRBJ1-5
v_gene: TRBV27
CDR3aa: CASSPSFWTASNQPQHF

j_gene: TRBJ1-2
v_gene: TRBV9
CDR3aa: CASSPRQGANYGYTF

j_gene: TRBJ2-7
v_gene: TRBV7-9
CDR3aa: CASSLGGVGYEQYF

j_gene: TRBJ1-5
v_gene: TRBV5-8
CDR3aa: CASSLWAGTKPQHF

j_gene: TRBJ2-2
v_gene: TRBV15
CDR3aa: CATSRTRGASGINTGELFF

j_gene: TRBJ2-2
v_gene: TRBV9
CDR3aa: CASSKTGGPGELFF

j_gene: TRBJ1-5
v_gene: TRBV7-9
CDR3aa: CASSFQKGTRNQPQHF

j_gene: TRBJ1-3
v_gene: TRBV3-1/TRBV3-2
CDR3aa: CASSQSSGNTIYF

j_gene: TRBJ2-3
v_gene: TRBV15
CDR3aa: CATSRGLAGGQDTQYF

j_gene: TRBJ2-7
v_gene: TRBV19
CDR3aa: CASSSPGPEQYF

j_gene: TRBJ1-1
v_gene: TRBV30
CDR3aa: CAWSRGRDTEAFF

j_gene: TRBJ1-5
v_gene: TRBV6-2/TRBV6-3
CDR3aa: CASSYSSGPNQPQHF

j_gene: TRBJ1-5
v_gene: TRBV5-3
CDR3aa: CARSRRGNQPQHF

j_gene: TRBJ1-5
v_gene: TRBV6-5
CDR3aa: CASSRGQGHQPQHF

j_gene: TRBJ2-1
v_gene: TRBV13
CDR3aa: CASSLGLGLAGDNEQFF